This TCR beta chain was captured in a study of T cell responses to AZD1222 COVID-19 vaccine. Study-wide points: Spike as a whole was targeted by vaccine-associated CD4 TCRs, dominant at 160-218 and 743-854.

The V and J ends lost 2 bases and 7 bases respectively, with 12 bases between them. Germline CDR1 is SGHTA and CDR2 is FQGNSA. The CDR3 has 13 amino acids. Sequencing was performed with immunoSEQ multiplex PCR; in TCRdb, only in-frame clones are kept and a portion is missing. The sample has about 81,000 clones; 80% to 95% are singletons. With regard to this clone: The antigen is undetermined.

Second-dose groups at about 4 or about 12 weeks were pooled. This clonotype was obtained from an adult who received the AZD1222 COVID-19 vaccine. The chain recombines TRBV7-2 with TRBJ2-7; TRBD2 might be the D (5 bases). The sequencing here drew on peripheral blood, taken 28 days after the second AZD1222 dose. Here the CDR3 DNA reads TGTGCCAGCAGCTTAATTGGGAGAGAAGAGCAGTACTTC. Translated, it gives CASSLIGREEQYF.